This T cell receptor (beta chain) appears in the sequencing data of a study of tumor and adjacent non-tumor tissue in lung cancer (dated by TCRdb to the late 2010s). About the study as a whole: Patients with adenocarcinoma (approximately 13), squamous cell carcinoma (2) and small cell lung cancer (1) were included in the cohort. Among the 15 or so patients, ages ranged from about 31 to 80 years, some 10 were men and 5 were women, and disease was TNM stage I to III. Sequencing produced approximately 130 million productive TCRbeta reads in total, an average of approximately 4.2 million reads per sample. The study compared bulk TCRbeta repertoires from lung tumor tissue and matched distant non-tumor lung tissue of approximately 14 lung cancer patients. For each patient, one tumor sample and one normal lung sample were taken, giving about 31 paired specimens that underwent TCRbeta CDR3 sequencing. The research as a whole found: Peripheral blood was not sequenced, so blood TCRbeta repertoires in these lung cancer patients were not examined. The top 100 clones accounted for a significantly larger cumulative portion of the repertoire in normal lung than in tumor tissue. The cohort had only approximately 16 patients, and the authors noted that larger samples and more detailed clinical data are needed. Significantly higher TCR diversity (inverse Simpson) was observed in tumor tissue than in normal lung tissue (roughly 390 vs 170, P = 0.0075, Mann-Whitney U test). TCR diversity was significantly higher in younger patients, and higher tumor TCR diversity was associated with shorter overall and disease-free survival. Neither the sequencing platform nor unique molecular identifiers are named or mentioned anywhere in the methods.

RNA was isolated from bulk unsorted tissue, and RNA quality was assessed with a NanoDrop ND-1000 and an Agilent 2100. Normal lung samples were distant non-tumor tissue taken more than 3 cm from the tumor edge. All donors had newly diagnosed lung cancer, had not received prior chemotherapy, and were admitted for thoracic surgery in China between August and November 2014. The study excluded patients who had received radiotherapy or chemotherapy before or who had another cancer at the same time. Surgical tissue pieces of about 1-2.1 cm3 were preserved in RNAlater solution and stored at -80 °C until use. Details on this clonotype: It lacks a known antigen. The junction departs from germline at one end; a sequencing error may be responsible.

There are 17 amino acids in the CDR3, from cysteine to phenylalanine inclusive. The sequence is cut down to CDR3 DNA, 51 bases in frame from base 1. For CDR1 and CDR2, the germline V gene lists MNHEY and SVGEGT. Receptor amplification or capture employed multiplex PCR. TCRdb shows the sequencer as Illumina HiSeq 2500. TCRbeta libraries were built by three rounds of nested PCR using primers (Table S4), following protocols modified from ARM-PCR. Before sequencing, PCR products in the 200-500 bp range were cut out of the gel and cleaned up using the QIAquick gel extraction kit. The published analysis was carried out like this. Reads were cleaned with Trimmomatic, merged with FLASH into complete CDR3 sequences, and assigned to V(D)J germline segments with MiTCR. Clonal diversity was calculated as the inverse Simpson's index using VDJtools. In-frame sequences lacking a premature stop codon were counted as productive reads. TCRdb redid the processing of the public reads, applying fastp at Q25 and MiXCR, and retained in-frame beta chains. Rows are combined by CDR3 protein, so each entry shows the most common genes and DNA. The V and J calls follow TCRdb's processing rather than the paper's. The sample includes some 66,000 distinct CDR3 sequences, with around 61% observed a single time. Roughly a third of the sample is held by the ten biggest clonotypes.

The sequence was obtained from a man in his 70s with non-small cell lung cancer. The rearrangement combines TRBV6-2 or TRBV6-3 with TRBJ2-5; 9 middle bases align to TRBD2. Sample: distant non-tumor lung tissue. The nucleotides are TGTGCCTGCAGTTACTCGACCTCGCGGGGGGGTCAAGAGGCCCAGTACTTC. It translates to CACSYSTSRGGQEAQYF.